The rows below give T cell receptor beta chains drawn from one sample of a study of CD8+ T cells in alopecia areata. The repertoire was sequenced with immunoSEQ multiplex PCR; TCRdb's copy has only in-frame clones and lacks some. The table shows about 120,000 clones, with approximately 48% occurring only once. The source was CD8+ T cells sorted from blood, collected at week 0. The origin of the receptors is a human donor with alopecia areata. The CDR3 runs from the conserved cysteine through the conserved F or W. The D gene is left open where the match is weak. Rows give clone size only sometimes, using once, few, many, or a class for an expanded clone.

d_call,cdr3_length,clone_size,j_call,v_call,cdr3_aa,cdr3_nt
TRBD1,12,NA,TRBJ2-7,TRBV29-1,CSARDSFYEQYF,TGCAGCGCCCGGGACAGCTTTTACGAGCAGTACTTC
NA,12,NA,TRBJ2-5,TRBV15,CATSRDRETQYF,TGTGCCACCAGCAGAGATCGAGAGACCCAGTACTTC
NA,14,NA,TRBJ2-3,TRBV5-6,CASENTGLADTQYF,TGTGCCAGCGAAAATACAGGGTTAGCAGATACGCAGTATTTT
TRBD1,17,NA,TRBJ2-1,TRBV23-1,CASSQSKGQGASGEQFF,TGCGCCAGCAGTCAATCGAAGGGACAGGGGGCCTCCGGTGAGCAGTTCTTC
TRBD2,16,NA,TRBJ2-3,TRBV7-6,CASSLEAGAFADTQYF,TGTGCCAGCAGCTTAGAAGCGGGGGCCTTCGCAGATACGCAGTATTTT
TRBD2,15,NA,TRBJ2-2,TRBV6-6,CASTPGLEATGELFF,TGTGCCAGCACCCCGGGACTAGAAGCCACCGGGGAGCTGTTTTTT
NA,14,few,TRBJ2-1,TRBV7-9,CASSPPAGAHEQFF,TGTGCCAGCAGCCCCCCCGCGGGGGCCCATGAGCAGTTCTTC
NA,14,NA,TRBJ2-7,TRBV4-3,CASSQAPGLYEQYF,TGCGCCAGCAGCCAAGCCCCCGGGCTTTACGAGCAGTACTTC
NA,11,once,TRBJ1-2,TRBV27,CASWGGYGYTF,TGTGCCAGCTGGGGCGGGTATGGCTACACCTTC
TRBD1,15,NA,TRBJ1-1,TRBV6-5,CASSYSQTGETEAFF,TGTGCCAGCAGTTACTCACAGACAGGGGAGACTGAAGCTTTCTTT
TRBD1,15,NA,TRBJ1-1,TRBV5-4,CASSPEGASNTEAFF,TGTGCCAGCAGCCCTGAGGGGGCATCGAACACTGAAGCTTTCTTT
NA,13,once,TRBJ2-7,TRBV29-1,CSVVRTTSAEQYF,TGCAGCGTTGTCCGGACGACGTCGGCCGAGCAGTACTTC
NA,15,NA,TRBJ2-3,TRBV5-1,CASSLSAYRTDTQYF,TGCGCCAGCAGCTTGTCAGCCTATCGCACAGATACGCAGTATTTT
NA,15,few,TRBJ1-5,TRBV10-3,CAISESGGGEQPQHF,TGTGCCATCAGTGAGTCCGGGGGCGGGGAACAGCCCCAGCATTTT
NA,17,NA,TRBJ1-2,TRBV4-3,CASSQETGLAPNYGYTF,TGCGCCAGCAGCCAAGAAACAGGGTTGGCCCCTAACTATGGCTACACCTTC
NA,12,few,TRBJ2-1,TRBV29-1,CSVEVVSNEQFF,TGCAGCGTTGAAGTAGTGAGCAATGAGCAGTTCTTC
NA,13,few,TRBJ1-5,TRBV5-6,CASSFGDDQPQHF,TGTGCCAGCAGCTTTGGGGACGATCAGCCCCAGCATTTT
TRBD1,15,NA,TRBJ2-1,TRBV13,CASSLMTGVLNEQFF,TGTGCCAGCAGCTTAATGACAGGGGTGTTAAATGAGCAGTTCTTC
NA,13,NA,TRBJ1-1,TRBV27,CASSGALNTEAFF,TGTGCCAGCAGTGGGGCCCTGAACACTGAAGCTTTCTTT
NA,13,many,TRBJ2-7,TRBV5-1,CASSLAGTYEQYF,TGCGCCAGCAGCTTGGCGGGGACCTACGAGCAGTACTTC
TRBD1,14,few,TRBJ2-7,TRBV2,CASSDLDRVSEQYF,TGTGCCAGCAGTGACCTAGACAGGGTCTCCGAGCAGTACTTC
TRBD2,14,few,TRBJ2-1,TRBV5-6,CASSWGTSSWEQFF,TGTGCCAGCAGCTGGGGGACTAGTTCGTGGGAGCAGTTCTTC